This T cell receptor (beta chain) was sequenced for a study of neurological immune-mediated disorders (dated by TCRdb to between 2018 and 2021). With respect to the entire study: Peripheral blood TCR-beta repertoires from HTLV-I-associated myelopathy (HAM/TSP) patients, multiple sclerosis patients and healthy controls were compared by UMI-based sequencing. The 106 TCR-beta libraries included longitudinal samples, technical triplicates and paired sorted CD4+ and CD8+ T-cell subsets alongside PBMC samples. The cohort was made up of about 65 subjects, consisting of some 15 HAM/TSP patients, around 35 multiple sclerosis patients and around 20 healthy controls. Broader findings and caveats from the paper: Across subjects, expanded clones never shared an identical CDR3 amino acid sequence, which suggests that the TCR-beta repertoires in every group were private. TCR clonal expansion was greatest in HAM/TSP patients and smallest in MS patients, who ranked below even healthy controls.

Healthy controls were blood bank volunteers in Maryland, USA. Libraries from unsorted PBMCs were made from 2 million PBMCs kept in RNAlater at -80 degrees C until RNA extraction. Peripheral blood was subjected to Ficoll-Hypaque density gradient centrifugation to isolate PBMCs, which were then cryopreserved in liquid nitrogen. At least ten counts were recorded for this clonotype. Its antigen is currently not known. Base quality data are lacking; no much larger clone is found one base away. Between the V and J ends, shortened by 4 bases and 0 bases respectively, the junction contains 16 bases. The CDR3 has 17 amino acids, counting the end cysteine and phenylalanine. The CDR3 DNA has 51 bases and is translated from base 1. Per the germline V gene, MNHEY is the CDR1 and SVGAGI is the CDR2. cDNA was synthesized by template-switch 5'RACE using a primer carrying a 10-nucleotide random unique molecular identifier by which each TCR transcript was tagged. Each sequencing run produced over 170 million TCR-beta sequences covering 15-18 subjects. The RNeasy kit was used for extraction of total RNA. Using the KAPA Real-time Library Amplification kit, TCR-beta VDJ regions were amplified with primers for the TCR constant region and the 5'RACE anchor. Sample indexes and Illumina adaptors were added in a first PCR, and a second PCR then increased library yield. After Ampure bead purification, the roughly 650 bp TCR product was size-selected on a 2% E-gel SizeSelection system. Before pooling, libraries had their quality checked on a Bioanalyzer, their concentration measured with Qubit, and their quantity determined with the Kapa Library Quantification kit. An Illumina HiSeq 2500 sequenced the libraries paired-end 2 x 150 bp. To increase sequence diversity, roughly 24-31% phiX was spiked into each library pool. Turning to the authors' computational methods: Quality-filtered reads were processed with the UMI-based MiGEC pipeline, and over 75% of raw TCR sequences were removed by the MiGEC pipeline during error correction. IMGT germline references were used for alignment of VDJ genes, and clonotypes were defined by a unique CDR3 amino acid sequence together with V-J genes. VDJtools evaluated clonal expansion, Shannon diversity and CDR3 relatedness (CalcPairwiseDistances, ClusterSamples); CLCbio workbench built phylogenetic trees. Expanded clones were defined as having at least 8 unique UMIs, based on coefficient-of-variation modelling across technical triplicates. The public reads were reanalyzed by TCRdb: fastp trimming at Q25, MiXCR alignment, in-frame beta chains only. One record per CDR3 amino acid sequence lists the most common genes and DNA. V and J calls and clone size were set by TCRdb, not the authors. Recorded for this sample are 80,000 or so distinct CDR3 sequences; approximately 9.4% of them occurred a single time. Of the sample, around 1.7% falls within the top ten clones.

The V and J segments used are TRBV6-5 and TRBJ2-1; a confident D gene designation cannot be given. The receptor was derived from a man aged 50 or older in good health. Sequencing used PBMCs. DNA sequence: TGTGCCAGCAGTTCCCCCCGCATGATCCCCTCCTACAATGAGCAGTTCTTC. The encoded protein is CASSSPRMIPSYNEQFF.